This T cell receptor beta chain was sequenced in a study of blood T cells in healthy people across ages. Whole-study findings and limits: Whereas aged donors had fewer naive CD4+ cells, long-lived donors had more of them and higher diversity.

No fewer than 5.5 micrograms of total RNA were isolated from every sample. In regard to this clonotype: Its antigen remains unidentified.

A sample-barcoded 5' primer and a J-beta primer mix were used in a second PCR of about 7 to 12 cycles. From the 5' RACE reads, TCRdb called clonotypes with MiXCR, one entry per CDR3 protein. Of some 920,000 distinct CDR3 sequences in the sample, 51% were seen once. The CDR3 consists of 13 residues. V dropped 2 bases and J dropped 4; count of bases not matched to a gene: 1. Germline CDR1 LGHDT, CDR2 YNNKEL (reference sequence). The chain recombines TRBV3-1 with TRBJ1-2, with 7 bases fitting TRBD1. This TCR was sampled from a woman between 55 and 75 years old in good health. Material for sequencing was blood. The CDR3 region is CASSQHRGYGYTF. The CDR3 DNA is TGTGCCAGCAGCCAACACAGGGGCTATGGCTACACCTTC.